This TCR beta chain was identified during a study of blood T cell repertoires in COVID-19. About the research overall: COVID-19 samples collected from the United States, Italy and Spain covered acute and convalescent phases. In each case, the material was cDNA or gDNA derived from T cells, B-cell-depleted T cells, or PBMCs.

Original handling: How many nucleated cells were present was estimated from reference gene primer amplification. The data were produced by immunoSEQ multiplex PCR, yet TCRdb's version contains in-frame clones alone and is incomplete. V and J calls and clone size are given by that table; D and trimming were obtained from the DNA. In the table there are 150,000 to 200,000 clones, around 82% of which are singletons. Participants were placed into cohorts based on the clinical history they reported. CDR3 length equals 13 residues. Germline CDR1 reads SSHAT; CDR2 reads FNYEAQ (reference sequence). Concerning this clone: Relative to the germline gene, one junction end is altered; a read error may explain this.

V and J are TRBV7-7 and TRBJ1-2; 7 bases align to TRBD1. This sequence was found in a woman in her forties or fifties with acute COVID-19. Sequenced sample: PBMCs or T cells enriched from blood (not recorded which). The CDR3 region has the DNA TGTGCTAGCAGCAAAGTAGGGGGCGATGGCTACACCTTC. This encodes CASSKVGGDGYTF.